The rows below give T cell receptor beta chains drawn from one sample of a study of CD8 T cells in Susac syndrome. TCRdb re-derived calls from the immunoSEQ multiplex PCR reads in MiXCR, one entry per CDR3 protein. The data contain 85,000 to 130,000 distinct CDR3 sequences, roughly 95% of them seen just once; the ten biggest clones take up about 0.42%. The sample consisted of CD8+ T cells from PBMCs. The receptors originated from a human donor with Susac syndrome. Each CDR3 is given with its conserved first and last residue. D genes are given only for firm matches. Clone sizes are given selectively: once, few, many, or a class where the clone is expanded.

v_gene	j_gene	abundance	d_gene	CDR3aa	CDR3nt
TRBV7-9	TRBJ2-7	.	.	CASSLPPPADVYEQYF	TGTGCCAGCAGCTTACCCCCCCCTGCAGACGTTTACGAGCAGTACTTC
TRBV20-1	TRBJ2-7	.	.	CSARDFDEQYF	TGCAGTGCTAGAGATTTCGACGAGCAGTACTTC
TRBV29-1	TRBJ1-2	.	TRBD1	CSVEDRDRGRGGYTF	TGCAGCGTTGAAGATCGGGACAGGGGGAGGGGAGGCTACACCTTC
TRBV4-1	TRBJ2-1	.	.	CASSQQTRRYANEQFF	TGCGCCAGCAGCCAGCAGACAAGACGGTATGCAAATGAGCAGTTCTTC
TRBV15	TRBJ1-5	.	.	CATSRPGSNQPQHF	TGTGCCACCAGCAGGCCGGGGTCCAATCAGCCCCAGCATTTT
TRBV7-9	TRBJ1-2	once	.	CASSFHTDLNYGYTF	TGTGCCAGCAGCTTTCACACAGATTTAAACTATGGCTACACCTTC
TRBV7-6	TRBJ1-1	.	.	CASSSPRGDTEAFF	TGTGCCAGCAGCTCCCCCCGGGGGGACACTGAAGCTTTCTTT
TRBV27	TRBJ1-2	.	TRBD1	CASRVQGGHYGYTF	TGTGCCAGCAGGGTCCAGGGGGGGCACTATGGCTACACCTTC
TRBV15	TRBJ2-1	.	.	CATSSRARPIDEQFF	TGTGCCACCAGCAGCCGGGCAAGGCCCATCGATGAGCAGTTCTTC
TRBV12-5	TRBJ1-1	.	.	CASGSIRTVNTEAFF	TGTGCTAGTGGCTCAATCCGGACAGTGAACACTGAAGCTTTCTTT
TRBV12-3/TRBV12-4	TRBJ2-7	.	TRBD1	CASSLGQGILDEQYF	TGTGCCAGCAGTTTAGGACAGGGGATTCTCGACGAGCAGTACTTC
TRBV5-8	TRBJ2-5	.	.	CASSLRLKRETGTQTQYF	TGTGCCAGCAGCTTGCGGCTGAAGCGGGAGACAGGGACCCAGACCCAGTACTTC
TRBV9	TRBJ2-3	.	TRBD2	CASSTGGRTQYF	TGTGCCAGCAGCACGGGGGGGCGTACGCAGTATTTT
TRBV9	TRBJ2-5	.	TRBD1	CASSLEDRGGETQYF	TGTGCCAGCAGCCTCGAGGACAGGGGAGGAGAGACCCAGTACTTC
TRBV7-9	TRBJ2-5	.	TRBD2	CASSYTSGGLSQYF	TGTGCCAGCAGCTATACTAGCGGGGGTCTGTCCCAGTACTTC
TRBV5-1	TRBJ1-1	.	.	CASSLAKQNTEAFF	TGCGCCAGCAGCTTGGCCAAGCAGAACACTGAAGCTTTCTTT
TRBV12-3/TRBV12-4	TRBJ1-1	.	.	CASSQIGVTEAFF	TGTGCCAGCAGTCAAATCGGAGTCACTGAAGCTTTCTTT
TRBV6-4	TRBJ2-3	.	TRBD2	CASSDSSGGSDTQYF	TGTGCCAGCAGTGACTCGAGCGGGGGGTCAGATACGCAGTATTTT
TRBV20-1	TRBJ2-5	.	.	CSASYRGEIQETQYF	TGCAGTGCTAGTTACCGGGGCGAAATCCAAGAGACCCAGTACTTC
TRBV29-1	TRBJ2-1	.	TRBD2	CSVDLGGGVNEQFF	TGCAGCGTTGATTTGGGCGGGGGGGTAAATGAGCAGTTCTTC
TRBV9	TRBJ1-1	.	TRBD1	CASSGYRGEAFF	TGTGCCAGCAGCGGCTACAGGGGAGAGGCTTTCTTT
TRBV29-1	TRBJ1-1	.	.	CSVEGEELNTEAFF	TGCAGCGTTGAAGGTGAAGAACTGAACACTGAAGCTTTCTTT
TRBV4-1	TRBJ1-6	.	.	CASSQGQQGLTPLHF	TGCGCCAGCAGCCAAGGTCAGCAGGGGCTTACACCCCTCCACTTT
TRBV7-9	TRBJ2-7	once	TRBD2	CASSSTTSGLSYEQYF	TGTGCCAGCAGCTCCACGACTAGCGGTCTCTCCTACGAGCAGTACTTC
TRBV12-3/TRBV12-4	TRBJ2-5	.	.	CASSSSFSVETQYF	.
TRBV20-1	TRBJ1-2	.	.	CSARDSQVYGYTF	TGCAGTGCCCGGGACTCCCAAGTGTATGGCTACACCTTC
TRBV11-2	TRBJ1-4	.	.	CASRPGRVTNEKLFF	TGTGCCAGCAGGCCCGGGCGGGTGACTAATGAAAAACTGTTTTTT
TRBV9	TRBJ2-3	.	.	CASSVVGAGDTQYF	TGTGCCAGCAGCGTAGTAGGGGCTGGAGATACGCAGTATTTT
TRBV27	TRBJ1-5	.	.	CASRRGNNQPQHF	TGTGCCAGCAGGCGGGGAAACAATCAGCCCCAGCATTTT
TRBV3-1	TRBJ1-1	.	.	CASSQGNRAEAFF	TGTGCCAGCAGCCAGGGGAACCGAGCCGAGGCTTTCTTT
TRBV27	TRBJ1-2	.	.	CASSPSGQMYGYTF	TGTGCCAGCAGTCCCTCCGGCCAGATGTATGGCTACACCTTC
TRBV7-9	TRBJ2-2	.	.	CASRLANTGELFF	TGTGCCAGCAGGCTAGCGAACACCGGGGAGCTGTTTTTT
TRBV20-1	TRBJ2-5	.	TRBD2	CSARGGLAGVRETQYF	TGCAGTGCTAGAGGGGGACTAGCGGGGGTTCGGGAGACCCAGTACTTC
TRBV5-1	TRBJ2-7	.	.	CASSLVGEVGEQYF	TGCGCCAGCAGCTTGGTGGGGGAAGTCGGCGAGCAGTACTTC
TRBV7-9	TRBJ2-5	.	TRBD1	CASSLQGNLETQYF	TGTGCCAGCAGCCTACAGGGGAATTTGGAGACCCAGTACTTC
TRBV4-1	TRBJ2-3	once	.	CASSADPTDTQYF	TGCGCCAGCAGCGCGGACCCCACAGATACGCAGTATTTT
TRBV7-2	TRBJ2-7	.	TRBD1	CASSLKGTASYEQYF	TGTGCCAGCAGCTTAAAGGGGACAGCCTCCTACGAGCAGTACTTC
TRBV5-6	TRBJ2-7	.	TRBD1	CASSLATGTGTREQYF	TGTGCCAGCAGCTTGGCCACAGGGACAGGTACGAGGGAGCAGTACTTC
TRBV3-1	TRBJ2-3	.	.	CASSRPSGRSTDTQYF	TGTGCCAGCAGCCGTCCTTCGGGGAGGAGCACAGATACGCAGTATTTT
TRBV12-3/TRBV12-4	TRBJ1-5	.	.	CASARSNQPQHF	TGTGCCAGCGCGCGGAGCAATCAGCCCCAGCATTTT
TRBV7-2	TRBJ1-2	.	TRBD1	CASQGANYGYTF	TGTGCGAGCCAGGGGGCCAACTATGGCTACACCTTC
TRBV20-1	TRBJ2-3	.	.	CSAAASDEPTDTQYF	TGCAGTGCTGCCGCTAGCGACGAACCCACAGATACGCAGTATTTT